This TCR beta chain was sequenced for a study of blood T cells in healthy people across ages. About this clonotype: Its antigen is still unknown.

The V end was cut by 5 bases, the J end by 4 bases, with 18 bases between. The CDR3 is made up of 15 amino acids. Per the germline V gene, CDR1 is SGHTA and CDR2 is FQGNSA. A sample-barcoded 5' primer and a J-beta primer mix were used in a second PCR of about 7 to 12 cycles. Using its own MiXCR run on the 5' RACE reads, TCRdb lists one record per CDR3 protein. The data show 650,000 to 700,000 distinct CDR3 sequences, approximately 52% seen once. Study conclusions and caveats: The study found more naive CD4+ cells and higher diversity in long-lived than aged donors.

The chain employs TRBV7-2 and TRBJ2-7; D is perhaps TRBD1 or TRBD2 (8 bases each). Sample: blood. The TCR sequence derives from a woman aged 80 or older in good health. The CDR3, as DNA: TGTGCCAGCAGCCGGGGGGGACAGGTTTCTTACGAGCAGTACTTC. Its translation: CASSRGGQVSYEQYF.